These 32 T cell receptor beta chains were all obtained from the same sample, sequenced in a study of breast tumors, draining lymph nodes, adjacent tissues. Samples came from axillary lymph nodes draining the breast cancer. TCRdb re-derived calls from the multiplex PCR reads in MiXCR, one entry per CDR3 protein. Of around 110,000 distinct CDR3 sequences in the sample, about 29% were seen once. The material sequenced was axillary lymph node tissue. The origin of the receptors is a female donor with breast cancer. Some clones in this sample may be carry-over from other donors' samples.

The sample holds many counts of this clonotype. The V gene is TRBV6-5, the J gene TRBJ1-5; D might be TRBD1 (5 bases). Trimming stripped 6 bases from V and 0 bases from J, with 9 bases between. The CDR3 extends over 14 amino acids. Germline CDR1 and CDR2: MNHEY and SVGAGI. The CDR3 is CASSGGYSNQPQHF. The CDR3 DNA sequence: TGTGCCAGCAGCGGGGGATATAGCAATCAGCCCCAGCATTTT.

This clonotype was detected many times. The J gene is TRBJ2-7, the V gene TRBV20-1; TRBD1 matches at 10 bases. Germline V gives CDR1 DFQATT, CDR2 SNEGSKA (reference sequence). CDR3 size: 16 residues. V lost 0 bases to trimming and J lost 5 bases; unmatched junction nucleotides: 10. Here the CDR3 DNA reads TGCAGTGCTAGAGACCCCACCGGGACAGGGGACCACGAGCAGTACTTC. This encodes CSARDPTGTGDHEQYF.

This clonotype was counted at least ten times. V and J are TRBV7-2 and TRBJ1-3; D not resolved. Deletions cut 0 bases from V and 0 bases from J, with 6 bases between. This CDR3 is built from 15 residues. The germline V gene has CDR1 SGHTA and CDR2 FQGNSA. CDR3 sequence: CASSLAGHSGNTIYF. The CDR3 DNA reads TGTGCCAGCAGCTTAGCCGGCCACTCTGGAAACACCATATATTTT. The full variable domain, rest sourced from reference TRBV7-2 and TRBJ1-3, is GAGVSQSPSNKVTEKGKDVELRCDPISGHTALYWYRQSLGQGLEFLIYFQGNSAPDKSGLPSDRFSAERTGGSVSTLTIQRTQQEDSAVYLCASSLAGHSGNTIYFGEGSWLTVV.

This clonotype has a count of ten or more. The J gene is TRBJ2-5, the V gene TRBV20-1, with 12 bases fitting TRBD2. Trimming at V came to 1 base and at J to 5 bases, leaving 8 bases not matched to a gene. This CDR3 contains 16 residues. CDR1 is DFQATT, CDR2 SNEGSKA, per germline (reference sequence). As DNA, the CDR3 is TGCAGTGCTAGAGGGCGGACTAGCGGGACTTATGAGACCCAGTACTTC. This translates into CSARGRTSGTYETQYF.

In the case of this clonotype: This sequence may be a read error, since a much larger clone differs from it by one base. The J gene is TRBJ2-1, the V gene TRBV13; the match to TRBD2 covers 7 bases. Per the germline V gene, CDR1 is PRHDT and CDR2 is FYEKMQ (reference sequence). The CDR3 runs to 13 residues. The V and J ends lost 4 bases and 4 bases, in that order; junction bases with no gene match: 1. CDR3 sequence: CASSSRGYNEQFF. The CDR3 DNA reads TGTGCCAGCAGCTCGCGGGGGTACAATGAGCAGTTCTTC.

This clonotype was recorded many times. J is TRBJ1-2 and V is TRBV20-1, with D maybe TRBD1 (6 bases). This CDR3 spans 14 amino acids. V was clipped by 5 bases and J by 2 bases, with 15 bases between them. CDR1 is DFQATT and CDR2 is SNEGSKA in the germline V gene (reference sequence). CDR3 in DNA: TGCAGTGCTTCCGGCGGGACACGCAACTATGGCTACACCTTC. Amino acids: CSASGGTRNYGYTF.

The chain couples TRBV6-5 to TRBJ2-3; D might be TRBD1 or TRBD2, each matching 5 bases. CDR1 is MNHEY, CDR2 SVGAGI, per germline. This CDR3 has 20 residues. Between the trimmed V and J ends, which lost 0 bases and 4 bases, there was a span of 26 bases. DNA for the CDR3: TGTGCCAGCAGTTACTCACCGCCCAGGGAGCCAGGATATTTCTCAGATACGCAGTATTTT. Translation gives CASSYSPPREPGYFSDTQYF.

The gene calls are TRBV2 and TRBJ2-5, with 10 bases that match TRBD1. CDR3 length: 13 amino acids. The germline V gene has CDR1 SNHLY and CDR2 FYNNEI. The J segment lost 4 bases and the V segment lost 6 bases, leaving 2 bases of the junction unmatched. The CDR3 loop is CASRDRGAETQYF. In DNA form, the CDR3 reads TGTGCCAGCAGGGACAGGGGGGCAGAGACCCAGTACTTC.

There are many counts of this clonotype. The gene calls are TRBV20-1 and TRBJ2-5, with TRBD2 identical over 10 bases. V dropped 5 bases and J dropped 3; count of bases not matched to a gene: 3. Germline CDR1 is DFQATT and CDR2 is SNEGSKA (reference sequence). The CDR3 runs to 13 residues. This chain's CDR3 is CSAGLAGEETQYF. CDR3 sequence (DNA): TGCAGTGCTGGCCTAGCGGGGGAAGAGACCCAGTACTTC.

Details on this clonotype: The junction shows a germline mismatch at one end, possibly a read error. The rearrangement joins TRBV19 to TRBJ2-5; tentative D call: TRBD2 (6 bases). This CDR3 spans 17 amino acids. Looked up from germline, CDR1 is LNHDA and CDR2 is SQIVND (reference sequence). The CDR3 spells CASRSGTRDGSREPQSF. In nucleotides, the CDR3 is TGTGCCAGTAGATCGGGGACTCGGGACGGCTCCAGGGAGCCCCAGTCCTTC.

This clonotype has a count of ten or more. V usage is TRBV7-2 and J usage is TRBJ2-5; the match to TRBD2 covers 9 bases. The J segment lost 3 bases and the V segment lost 5 bases, leaving 4 bases of the junction unmatched. The germline V gene has CDR1 SGHTA and CDR2 FQGNSA. This CDR3 has 14 amino acids. The CDR3 loop is CASSALAGKETQYF. The CDR3 region has the DNA TGTGCCAGCAGCGCCCTAGCGGGGAAAGAGACCCAGTACTTC.

This clonotype has a count of ten or more. The V and J genes are TRBV5-1 and TRBJ1-5; no firm D call. V was pared by 0 bases and J by 2 bases, with 9 bases between. From germline, CDR1 is SGHRS and CDR2 YFSETQ. The CDR3 length is 15 residues. The CDR3 loop reads CASSLEWGGNQPQHF. CDR3 DNA sequence: TGCGCCAGCAGCTTGGAGTGGGGAGGCAATCAGCCCCAGCATTTT.

This clonotype was counted ten times or more. The rearrangement uses TRBV5-4 and TRBJ2-5; D gene ambiguous. The CDR3 has 13 residues. Trimming cost V 0 bases and J 3 bases, with 6 bases left between them. Germline V CDR1 and CDR2: SGHNT, YYREEE (reference sequence). CDR3 residues: CASSLGQEETQYF. For the CDR3, the DNA is TGTGCCAGCAGCTTGGGTCAGGAAGAGACCCAGTACTTC.

This clonotype was recorded a few times. A much larger clone lies a single base off, so this may be a read error. The chain recombines TRBV5-1 with TRBJ1-2; 7 bases are shared with TRBD1. CDR1 and CDR2 from the germline V gene are SGHRS and YFSETQ. V lost 4 bases and J lost 2; bases outside the gene matches: 11. The CDR3 is 16 residues long. The CDR3 DNA follows: TGCGCCAGCAGCCCATCTCCAGGGGGTGACAACTATGGCTACACCTTC. This gives the protein CASSPSPGGDNYGYTF.

To note about this clonotype: A much larger clone lies a single base off, so this may be a read error. V usage is TRBV7-6 and J usage is TRBJ2-7, with D possibly TRBD2 on 6 matching bases. CDR3 length: 15 residues. Germline CDR1 is SGHVS and CDR2 is FNYEAQ. CDR3 residues: CASGLGPGAAYEQYF. CDR3 coding DNA: TGTGCCAGCGGCTTAGGCCCGGGAGCCGCCTACGAGCAGTACTTC.

This clonotype was recorded at least ten times. In DNA, the CDR3 is TGTGCCAGCAGTTACTCGTGGGGACTTAATGAAAAACTGTTTTTT. Translation gives CASSYSWGLNEKLFF. The J gene is TRBJ1-4, the V gene TRBV6-5; weak D call: TRBD1 (5 bases). CDR1 and CDR2 (germline): MNHEY, SVGAGI. Trimming left V 0 bases short and J 4 bases short, with 9 bases between. CDR3 length: 15 amino acids.

This chain uses TRBV7-9 with TRBJ2-1, with 9 bases lining up with TRBD1. Germline loops: CDR1 SEHNR, CDR2 FQNEAQ (reference sequence). The CDR3 runs 20 residues. Losses at the gene ends were 2 bases for V and 0 bases for J; bases not matched to a gene: 14. For the CDR3, the DNA is TGTGCCAGCAGCTTATTAGGCCCCTCTGGACAGGGGAGCTCCTACAATGAGCAGTTCTTC. This sequence encodes CASSLLGPSGQGSSYNEQFF.

This rearrangement joins TRBV2 to TRBJ2-7; unclear D gene. V was shortened by 4 bases and J by 3 bases, with 7 bases between the two germline ends. The CDR3 totals 12 residues. Germline assignment: CDR1 SNHLY and CDR2 FYNNEI. The DNA of the CDR3 is TGTGCCAGCAGTGCATATAGCTACGAGCAGTACTTC. Encoded protein: CASSAYSYEQYF. Full variable domain (rest looked up from reference TRBV2 and TRBJ2-7): EPEVTQTPSHQVTQMGQEVILRCVPISNHLYFYWYRQILGQKVEFLVSFYNNEISEKSEIFDDQFSVERPDGSNFTLKIRSTKLEDSAMYFCASSAYSYEQYFGPGTRLTVT.

This clonotype was counted once. The CDR3 end shows no conserved phenylalanine or tryptophan, and so a read error is likely. The chain is built from TRBV7-9 and TRBJ1-1, with D maybe TRBD1 (6 bases). The germline CDR1 and CDR2 sequences are SEHNR and FQNEAQ (reference sequence). CDR3 size: 14 residues. Trimming stripped 0 bases from V and 5 bases from J, with 10 bases between. The CDR3 sequence: CASSLATGGTEAFL. DNA for the CDR3: TGTGCCAGCAGCTTAGCGACAGGAGGGACTGAAGCTTTCCTT.

A few counts support this clonotype. One base away lies a much larger clone, so this may be a sequencing read error. The V and J genes are TRBV6-5 and TRBJ2-7; D not resolved. V lost 4 bases, J lost 2 bases, and 18 bases lay in between. This CDR3 has 16 residues. Germline-derived CDR1 and CDR2 are MNHEY and SVGAGI. CDR3 DNA: TGTGCCAGCAGTTGCCCCCCCCAGTTCCCTCCCTACGAGCAGTACTTC. It translates to CASSCPPQFPPYEQYF.

The chain uses TRBV28 and TRBJ2-4, with D unresolved. Germline V gene lookup returns CDR1 MDHEN and CDR2 SYDVKM. Trimming pared 4 bases from V and 3 bases from J, leaving 10 bases between. The CDR3 has 14 amino acids. CDR3 sequence (DNA): TGTGCCAGCAGTTCCCACTGGGGCAAAAACATTCAGTACTTC. It is translated as CASSSHWGKNIQYF.

This clonotype came up many times. The rearrangement uses TRBV20-1 and TRBJ2-2; 8 nucleotides match TRBD2. The CDR3 spans 14 residues. Germline loops: CDR1 DFQATT, CDR2 SNEGSKA (reference sequence). Unmatched junction bases numbered 0, after V lost 3 bases and J lost 0 bases. The DNA for the CDR3 is TGCAGTGCTAGCGGGGGGGCGAACACCGGGGAGCTGTTTTTT. As protein: CSASGGANTGELFF.

The V call is TRBV20-1, the J call TRBJ2-3, with 10 bases matching TRBD2. The CDR3 sequence is 14 residues long. Germline V gene data show CDR1 as DFQATT and CDR2 as SNEGSKA (reference sequence). V shed 1 base, J shed 4 bases, and the junction held 2 bases outside the gene matches. The CDR3 sequence is CSARGSGGPDTQYF. CDR3 nucleotides: TGCAGTGCTAGAGGTAGCGGGGGGCCAGATACGCAGTATTTT.

V usage is TRBV7-9 and J usage is TRBJ1-1; 7 nucleotides line up with TRBD1. The germline V gene encodes CDR1 SEHNR and CDR2 FQNEAQ (reference sequence). The V gene end was trimmed by 7 bases and the J gene end by 3 bases; junction bases not matched to a gene: 8. The CDR3 loop spans 14 amino acids. The CDR3, as DNA: TGTGCCAGCAACTCTGACAGGGAGGACACTGAAGCTTTCTTT. Translation gives CASNSDREDTEAFF.

The table lists this clonotype with many counts. The J gene is TRBJ1-2, the V gene TRBV12-3 or TRBV12-4; 11 bases agree with TRBD1. The CDR3 length is 13 residues. The junction had 2 bases not matched to a gene; V was cut back by 5 bases and J by 6 bases. CDR3 amino acids: CASSGQGAHGYTF. CDR3 nucleotide sequence: TGTGCCAGCAGTGGACAGGGGGCGCATGGCTACACCTTC.

This clonotype has a count of ten or more. At one boundary the junction diverges from the germline segment, which might be a read error. The V and J genes are TRBV20-1 and TRBJ2-5, with D tentatively TRBD1 or TRBD2 (5 bases each). The V gene's germline CDR1 is DFQATT and CDR2 SNEGSKA (reference sequence). CDR3 size: 11 residues. The CDR3 DNA follows: TGCAGTCCGATACTAGGGGAGACCCAGTCCTTC. This codes for CSPILGETQSF.

This clonotype was counted at least ten times. This chain connects TRBV18 to TRBJ2-7; 7 nucleotides line up with TRBD2. The germline V gene encodes CDR1 KGHSH and CDR2 LQKENI. V lost 3 bases, J lost 0 bases, and 5 bases stayed unmatched. The CDR3 loop spans 15 amino acids. In DNA form, the CDR3 reads TGTGCCAGCTCACCGGGGACTACCCGCTCCTACGAGCAGTACTTC. It is translated as CASSPGTTRSYEQYF.

On this clonotype: A much larger clonotype is one base distant, so this may be a read error. CDR3 in amino acids: CASRPDREYEKLFF. In DNA, the CDR3 is TGTGCCAGCAGACCCGACAGGGAATATGAAAAACTGTTTTTT. The rearrangement joins TRBV6-6 to TRBJ1-4, with 7 positions matching TRBD1. V dropped 6 bases and J dropped 6; count of bases not matched to a gene: 7. The CDR3 extends over 14 amino acids. The germline gives CDR1 MNHNY, CDR2 SVGAGI (reference sequence).

This clonotype was counted many times. The chain recombines TRBV9 with TRBJ2-1; 8 bases align to TRBD2. Germline V gene data show CDR1 as SGDLS and CDR2 as YYNGEE. The CDR3 covers 16 residues. The J segment lost 4 bases and the V segment lost 0 bases, leaving 6 bases of the junction unmatched. CDR3 bases: TGTGCCAGCAGCGTAGATCCTAGCGGGTTGTACAATGAGCAGTTCTTC. This codes for CASSVDPSGLYNEQFF.

This clonotype was detected many times. This rearrangement joins TRBV7-9 to TRBJ1-6; D remains ambiguous. The CDR3 loop spans 18 amino acids. The germline V and J ends were trimmed by 1 base and 5 bases, with 18 bases remaining between them. CDR1 and CDR2 from the germline V gene are SEHNR and FQNEAQ (reference sequence). In DNA form, the CDR3 reads TGTGCCAGCAGCTTAGGATTCAGGTCAGGAGCAAATAATTCACCCCTCCACTTT. Translated, it gives CASSLGFRSGANNSPLHF. Combining the CDR3 with reference TRBV7-9 and TRBJ1-6 gives the whole variable domain DTGVSQNPRHKITKRGQNVTFRCDPISEHNRLYWYRQTLGQGPEFLTYFQNEAQLEKSRLLSDRFSAERPKGSFSTLEIQRTEQGDSAMYLCASSLGFRSGANNSPLHFGNGTRLTVT.

This clonotype has ten or more counts. The genes are TRBV14 and TRBJ1-2, with D perhaps matching TRBD1 (6 bases). Deletions cut 4 bases from V and 6 bases from J, with 15 bases between. CDR3 size: 14 residues. The V gene's germline CDR1 is SGHDN and CDR2 FVKESK. The CDR3 sequence is CASSLSGTPDGYTF. CDR3 bases: TGTGCCAGCAGCCTTTCCGGGACACCGGATGGCTACACCTTC.

This clonotype was observed many times. The chain joins TRBV27 to TRBJ1-6, with D unclear. Germline V CDR1 and CDR2: MNHEY, SMNVEV (reference sequence). Trimming pared 2 bases from V and 4 bases from J, leaving 6 bases between. The CDR3 loop spans 14 amino acids. CDR3 nucleotides: TGTGCCAGCAGTTTAACCAGATATAATTCACCCCTCCACTTT. Its protein is CASSLTRYNSPLHF.